The clone carrying this T cell receptor beta chain was counted at least ten times. J was trimmed by 8 bases and V by 3 bases; bases with no gene match: 13. The CDR3 contains 16 residues. Per the germline V gene, CDR1 is SEHNR and CDR2 is FQNEAQ (reference sequence). Described time point: patch test 2, 6 weeks after DPC sensitization. Treatment noted: therapeutic diphenylcyclopropenone sensitization with weekly scalp DPC. TCRdb independently ran MiXCR on the RACE reads; one entry per CDR3 protein. Seen here are nearly 85,000 distinct CDR3 sequences, 11% observed once, and the top ten hold roughly 1.6%. This sample is part of a study of human T cells and chemical hapten exposure.

The rearrangement joins TRBV7-9 to TRBJ2-1; TRBD2 aligns across 7 bases. Specimen: whole blood, collected in connection with sensitization to the hapten diphenylcyclopropenone (DPC). The clonotype originates from a man younger than 35 with alopecia areata. Some clones in this sample may be carry-over from other donors' samples. CDR3 sequence (DNA): TGTGCCAGCAGCTTTCTCCGGGACTACCGCGGCGATGAGCAGTTCTTC. Amino acids: CASSFLRDYRGDEQFF.